This note documents a single T cell receptor (beta chain) sequence. Its target is not known. The ends lost 5 bases at V and 2 bases at J; junction bases unmatched: 4. CDR1 and CDR2 from the germline V gene are MNHNY and SVGAGI (reference sequence). This CDR3 comprises 16 residues. Some clones are missing from TCRdb's copy, which holds only in-frame ones; the method was immunoSEQ multiplex PCR. The table has 70,000 or so clones, over 75% seen once. This sample was taken from a study of graft-versus-host responses after intestinal transplantation. This TCR came from a human donor who was the organ donor for an intestinal transplant. J is TRBJ2-1 and V is TRBV6-6, with 12 nucleotides matching TRBD2. The sample in question was unstimulated CD4+ T cells sorted from spleen or lymph node cells, obtained before transplant. The CDR3 DNA sequence: TGTGCCAGCAGTAAAACTAGCGGGGGGACCTACAATGAGCAGTTCTTC. As protein: CASSKTSGGTYNEQFF.